This TCR beta chain was profiled in a study of a mutant IDH1 vaccine in newly diagnosed glioma. Study-level background: Once 4-6 weeks had passed after radiotherapy alone, vaccination started, or it started with temozolomide cycles. Treated patients were roughly 62% male, around 38% female, mean age approximately 41 years. Earlier care involved radiotherapy, temozolomide, or both, and the majority received both.

Specified time point: week 23, last vaccination. All doses held 300 ug of mutant IDH1 20-mer peptide, with topical imiquimod. In regard to this clone: What it binds is not known.

The V gene's germline CDR1 is SGHVS and CDR2 FQNEAQ. The CDR3 is 15 amino acids. The ends were cut back, 5 bases at V and 3 bases at J, with 14 bases in the middle. TCRdb keeps only in-frame clones here, not all; method: immunoSEQ multiplex PCR. The sample includes about 54,000 clones, under 90% of them seen just once. This clonotype was obtained from a man aged 40-49 years with glioma. The material sequenced was PBMCs, taken from a glioma patient whose treatment included an IDH1 peptide vaccine. The V and J genes are TRBV7-8 and TRBJ1-5, with D hard to call. The CDR3 loop reads CASSRVQAVNQPQHF. CDR3 coding DNA: TGTGCCAGCAGCCGGGTCCAGGCAGTCAATCAGCCCCAGCATTTT.